This TCR beta chain was identified during a study of T cell responses to AZD1222 COVID-19 vaccine. Study-wide findings and caveats: Spike-specific TCR breadth and depth grew following two AZD1222 doses. Only five to seven AZD1222 recipients tested seropositive at baseline.

Libraries were prepared by immunoSEQ multiplex PCR; TCRdb keeps only in-frame clonotypes and omits some of them. The table lists about 130,000 clones, about 93% of them singletons. This clone appeared a few times. Antigen: not known. The sequencing here drew on peripheral blood, taken 28 days after the second AZD1222 dose. This clonotype originated in an adult who received the AZD1222 COVID-19 vaccine.

As DNA, the CDR3 is TGTGCCAGCAGCTACGACGGGACCCAAGAGACCCAGTACTTC. Protein sequence: CASSYDGTQETQYF. The genes are TRBV5-6 and TRBJ2-5; either TRBD1 or TRBD2 may fit D (5 bases each). Germline V gene lookup returns CDR1 SGHDT and CDR2 YYEEEE. This CDR3 contains 14 residues. V was trimmed by 3 bases and J by 1 base, leaving 10 bases between them.